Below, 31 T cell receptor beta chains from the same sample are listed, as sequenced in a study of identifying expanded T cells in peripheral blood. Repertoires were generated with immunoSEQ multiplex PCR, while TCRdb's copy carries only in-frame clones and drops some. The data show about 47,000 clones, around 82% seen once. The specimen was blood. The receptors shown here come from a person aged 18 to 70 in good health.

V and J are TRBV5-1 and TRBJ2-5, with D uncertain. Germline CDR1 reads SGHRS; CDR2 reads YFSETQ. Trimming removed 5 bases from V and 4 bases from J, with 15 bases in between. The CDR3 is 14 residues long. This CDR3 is CASRLTPPRETQYF. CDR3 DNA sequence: TGCGCCAGCAGACTCACCCCACCACGAGAGACCCAGTACTTC.

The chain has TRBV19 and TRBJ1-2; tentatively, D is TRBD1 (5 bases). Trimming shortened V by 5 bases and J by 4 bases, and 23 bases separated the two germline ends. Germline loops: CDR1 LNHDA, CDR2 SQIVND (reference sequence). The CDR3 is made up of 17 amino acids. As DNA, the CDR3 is TGTGCCAGTAGTCCCGTCCGTTCGATGGGGGGTGGCTATGGCTACACCTTC. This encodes CASSPVRSMGGGYGYTF. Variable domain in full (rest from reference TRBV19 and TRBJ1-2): DGGITQSPKYLFRKEGQNVTLSCEQNLNHDAMYWYRQDPGQGLRLIYYSQIVNDFQKGDIAEGYSVSREKKESFPLTVTSAQKNPTAFYLCASSPVRSMGGGYGYTFGSGTRLTVV.

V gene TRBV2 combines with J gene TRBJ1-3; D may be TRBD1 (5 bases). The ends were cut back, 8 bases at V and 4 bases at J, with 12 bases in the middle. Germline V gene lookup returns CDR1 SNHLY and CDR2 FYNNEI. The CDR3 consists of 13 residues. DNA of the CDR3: TGTGCCAGCTCAGGCAGGGCAGGAAACACCATATATTTT. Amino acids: CASSGRAGNTIYF.

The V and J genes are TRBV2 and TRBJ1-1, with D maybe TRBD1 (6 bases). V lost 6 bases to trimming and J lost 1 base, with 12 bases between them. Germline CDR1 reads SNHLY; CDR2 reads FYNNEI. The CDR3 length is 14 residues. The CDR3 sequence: CASSLGGTNTEAFF. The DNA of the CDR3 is TGTGCCAGCAGCCTAGGGGGGACGAACACTGAAGCTTTCTTT.

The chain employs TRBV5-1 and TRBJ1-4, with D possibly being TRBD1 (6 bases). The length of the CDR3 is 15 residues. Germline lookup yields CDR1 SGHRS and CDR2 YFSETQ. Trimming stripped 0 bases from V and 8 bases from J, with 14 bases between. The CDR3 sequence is CASSLVGAEEEKLFF. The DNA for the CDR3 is TGCGCCAGCAGCTTGGTGGGGGCTGAGGAAGAAAAACTGTTTTTT.

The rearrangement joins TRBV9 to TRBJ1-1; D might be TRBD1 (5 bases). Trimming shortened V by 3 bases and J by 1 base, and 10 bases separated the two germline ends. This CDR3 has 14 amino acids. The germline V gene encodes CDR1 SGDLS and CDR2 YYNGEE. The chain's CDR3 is CASSDATGNTEAFF. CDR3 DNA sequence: TGTGCCAGCAGCGACGCAACAGGGAACACTGAAGCTTTCTTT.

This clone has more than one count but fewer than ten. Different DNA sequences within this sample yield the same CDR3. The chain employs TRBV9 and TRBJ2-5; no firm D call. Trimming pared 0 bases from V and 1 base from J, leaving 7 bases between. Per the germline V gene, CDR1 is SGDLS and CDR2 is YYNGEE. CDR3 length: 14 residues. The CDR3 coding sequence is TGTGCCAGCAGCGTAGGCACTGGCCAAGAGACCCAGTACTTC. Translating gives CASSVGTGQETQYF.

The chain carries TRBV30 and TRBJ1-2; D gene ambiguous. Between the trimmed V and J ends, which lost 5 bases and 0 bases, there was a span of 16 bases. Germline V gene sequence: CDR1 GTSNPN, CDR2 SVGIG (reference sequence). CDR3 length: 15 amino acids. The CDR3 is CAWGLGTLSNYGYTF. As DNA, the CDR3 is TGTGCCTGGGGCCTGGGCACTCTTTCTAACTATGGCTACACCTTC.

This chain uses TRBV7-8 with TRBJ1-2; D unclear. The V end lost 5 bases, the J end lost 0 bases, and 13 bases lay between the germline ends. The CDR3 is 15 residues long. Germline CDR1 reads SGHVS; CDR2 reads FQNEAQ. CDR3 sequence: CASSLTSAPNYGYTF. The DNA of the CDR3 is TGTGCCAGCAGCCTGACATCGGCTCCTAACTATGGCTACACCTTC. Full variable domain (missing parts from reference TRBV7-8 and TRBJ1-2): GAGVSQSPRYKVAKRGQDVALRCDPISGHVSLFWYQQALGQGPEFLTYFQNEAQLDKSGLPSDRFFAERPEGSVSTLKIQRTQQEDSAVYLCASSLTSAPNYGYTFGSGTRLTVV.

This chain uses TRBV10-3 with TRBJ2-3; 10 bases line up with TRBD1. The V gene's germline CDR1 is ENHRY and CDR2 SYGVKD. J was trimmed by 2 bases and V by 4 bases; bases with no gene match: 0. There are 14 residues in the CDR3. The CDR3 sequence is CAISGQGATDTQYF. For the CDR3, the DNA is TGTGCCATCAGTGGACAGGGGGCCACAGATACGCAGTATTTT.

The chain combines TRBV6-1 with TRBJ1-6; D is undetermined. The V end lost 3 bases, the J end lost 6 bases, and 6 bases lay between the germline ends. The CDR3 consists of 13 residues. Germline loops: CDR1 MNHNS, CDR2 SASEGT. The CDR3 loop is CASSDGFNSPLHF. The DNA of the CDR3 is TGTGCCAGCAGTGACGGTTTTAATTCACCCCTCCACTTT.

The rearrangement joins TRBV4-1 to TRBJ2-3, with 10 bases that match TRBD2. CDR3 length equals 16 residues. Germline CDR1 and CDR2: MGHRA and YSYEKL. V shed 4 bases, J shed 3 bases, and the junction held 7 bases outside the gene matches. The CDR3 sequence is CASSRSPGLATDTQYF. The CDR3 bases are TGCGCCAGCAGCCGGTCGCCGGGACTAGCGACAGATACGCAGTATTTT.

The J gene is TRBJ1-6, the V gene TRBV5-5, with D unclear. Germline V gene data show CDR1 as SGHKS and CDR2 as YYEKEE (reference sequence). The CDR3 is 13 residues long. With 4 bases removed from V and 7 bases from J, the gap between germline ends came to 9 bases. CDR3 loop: CASSVSLNSPLHF. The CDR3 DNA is TGTGCCAGCAGCGTGTCACTAAATTCACCCCTCCACTTT.

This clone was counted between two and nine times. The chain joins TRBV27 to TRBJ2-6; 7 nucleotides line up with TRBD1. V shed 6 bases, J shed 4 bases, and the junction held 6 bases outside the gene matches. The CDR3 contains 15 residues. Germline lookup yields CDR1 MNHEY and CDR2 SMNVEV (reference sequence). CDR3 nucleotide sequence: TGTGCCAGCAGGCAAGACAGGGCGGGGGCCAACGTCCTGACTTTC. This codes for CASRQDRAGANVLTF.

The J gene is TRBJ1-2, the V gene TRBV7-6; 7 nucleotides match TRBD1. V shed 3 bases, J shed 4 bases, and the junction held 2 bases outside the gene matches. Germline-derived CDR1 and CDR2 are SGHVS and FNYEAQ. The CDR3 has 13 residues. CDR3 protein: CASSLEGAYGYTF. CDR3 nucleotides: TGTGCCAGCAGCTTGGAGGGGGCCTATGGCTACACCTTC.

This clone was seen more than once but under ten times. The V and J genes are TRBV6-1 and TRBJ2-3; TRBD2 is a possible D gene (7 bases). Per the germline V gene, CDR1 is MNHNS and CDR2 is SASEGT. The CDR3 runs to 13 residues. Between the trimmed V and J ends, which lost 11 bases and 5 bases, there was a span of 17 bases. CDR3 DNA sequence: TGTGCCTGCGACAGGCGGGGGAGAGATACGCAGTATTTT. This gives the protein CACDRRGRDTQYF.

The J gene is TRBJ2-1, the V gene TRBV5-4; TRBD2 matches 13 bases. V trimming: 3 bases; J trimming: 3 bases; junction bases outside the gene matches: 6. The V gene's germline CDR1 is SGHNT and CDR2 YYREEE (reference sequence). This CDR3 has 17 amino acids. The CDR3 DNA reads TGTGCCAGCAGCTACCGGACTAGCGGGAGACTCTACAATGAGCAGTTCTTC. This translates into CASSYRTSGRLYNEQFF.

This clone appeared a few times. This chain's CDR3 is CASSFPQTGGDLDTQYF. CDR3 nucleotides: TGCGCCAGCAGTTTCCCCCAGACAGGGGGCGATTTAGATACGCAGTATTTT. The rearrangement uses TRBV10-2 and TRBJ2-3; 10 positions agree with TRBD1. V was pared by 5 bases and J by 5 bases, with 13 bases of the junction left unmatched. The V gene's germline CDR1 is WSHSY and CDR2 SAAADI. The CDR3 runs 17 residues.

The CDR3 region has the DNA TGCGCCAGCAGCTTGGCAGGGTCACCCTACAATGAGCAGTTCTTC. Its translation: CASSLAGSPYNEQFF. This sequence joins TRBV5-1 and TRBJ2-1, with TRBD1 as a possible D gene (5 bases). The CDR3 contains 15 residues. From germline, CDR1 is SGHRS and CDR2 YFSETQ. Trimming removed 0 bases at V and 2 bases at J, with 9 bases between.

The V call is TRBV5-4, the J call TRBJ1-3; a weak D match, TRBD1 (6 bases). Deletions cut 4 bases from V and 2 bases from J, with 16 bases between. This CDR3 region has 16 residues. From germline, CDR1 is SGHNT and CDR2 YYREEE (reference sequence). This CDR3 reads CASSNTGGRAGNTIYF. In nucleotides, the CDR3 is TGTGCCAGCAGCAATACGGGGGGCAGGGCTGGAAACACCATATATTTT.

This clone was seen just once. The DNA for the CDR3 is TGTGCCAGCAGCTACAGGGAGGGGACTGAAGCTTTCTTT. Amino acid sequence: CASSYREGTEAFF. V gene TRBV11-3 combines with J gene TRBJ1-1; TRBD1 might be the D (6 bases). Germline V gene sequence: CDR1 SGHNT, CDR2 YENEEA. The CDR3 totals 13 residues. Trimming left V 4 bases short and J 5 bases short, with 11 bases between.

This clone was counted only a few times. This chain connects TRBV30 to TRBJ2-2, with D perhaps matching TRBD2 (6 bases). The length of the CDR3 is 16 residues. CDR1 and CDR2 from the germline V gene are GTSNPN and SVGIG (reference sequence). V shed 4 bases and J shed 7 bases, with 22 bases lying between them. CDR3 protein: CAWIPQDRLASGELFF. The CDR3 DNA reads TGTGCCTGGATCCCCCAGGATAGGCTAGCGAGCGGGGAGCTGTTTTTT. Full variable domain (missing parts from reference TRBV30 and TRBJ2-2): SQTIHQWPATLVQPVGSPLSLECTVEGTSNPNLYWYRQAAGRGLQLLFYSVGIGQISSEVPQNLSASRPQDRQFILSSKKLLLSDSGFYLCAWIPQDRLASGELFFGEGSRLTVL.

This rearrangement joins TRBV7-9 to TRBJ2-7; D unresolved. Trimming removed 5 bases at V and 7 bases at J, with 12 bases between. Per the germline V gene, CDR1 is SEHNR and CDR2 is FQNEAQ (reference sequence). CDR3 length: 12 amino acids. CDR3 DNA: TGTGCCAGCAGCCAAACTTACGAGGAGCAGTACTTC. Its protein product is CASSQTYEEQYF.

CDR3 in DNA: TGTGCCAGCAGTGAACCGGGACAGAGTCCCTACGAGCAGTACGTC. It codes for CASSEPGQSPYEQYV. The genes are TRBV6-4 and TRBJ2-7; 7 bases agree with TRBD1. Trimming removed 3 bases from V and 2 bases from J; junction bases left unmatched: 7. This CDR3 region has 15 residues. Germline CDR1 and CDR2: MRHNA and SNTAGT.

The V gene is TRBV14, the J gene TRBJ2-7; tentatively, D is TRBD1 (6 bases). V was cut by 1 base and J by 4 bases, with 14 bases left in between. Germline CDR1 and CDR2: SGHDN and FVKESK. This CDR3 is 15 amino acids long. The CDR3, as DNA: TGTGCCAGCAGCCAAGCGGGCAGGGGTGGGTACGAGCAGTACTTC. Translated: CASSQAGRGGYEQYF.

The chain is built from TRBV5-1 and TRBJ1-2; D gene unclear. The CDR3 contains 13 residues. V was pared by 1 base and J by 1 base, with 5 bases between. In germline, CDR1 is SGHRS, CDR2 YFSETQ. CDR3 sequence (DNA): TGCGCCAGCAGCTTGAACGATAACTATGGCTACACCTTC. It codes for CASSLNDNYGYTF.

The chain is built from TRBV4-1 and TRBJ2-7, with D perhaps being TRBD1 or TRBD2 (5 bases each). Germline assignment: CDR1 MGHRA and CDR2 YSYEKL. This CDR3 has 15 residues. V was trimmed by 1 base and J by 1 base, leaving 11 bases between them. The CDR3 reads CASSQGRGGSYEQYV. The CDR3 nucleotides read TGCGCCAGCAGCCAAGGTCGGGGCGGATCCTACGAGCAGTACGTC.

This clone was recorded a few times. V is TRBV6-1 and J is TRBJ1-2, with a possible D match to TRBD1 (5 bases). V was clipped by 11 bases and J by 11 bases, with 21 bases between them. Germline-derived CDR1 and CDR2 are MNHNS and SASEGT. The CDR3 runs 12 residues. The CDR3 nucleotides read TGTGCCGCCCGCCGGGACCTTCACCGGTACACCTTC. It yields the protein CAARRDLHRYTF.

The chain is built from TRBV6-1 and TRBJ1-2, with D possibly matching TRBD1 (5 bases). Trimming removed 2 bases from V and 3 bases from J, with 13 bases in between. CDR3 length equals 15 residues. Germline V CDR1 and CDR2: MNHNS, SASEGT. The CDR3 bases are TGTGCCAGCAGTGAAAAAGGGGCCAAGCACTATGGCTACACCTTC. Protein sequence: CASSEKGAKHYGYTF.

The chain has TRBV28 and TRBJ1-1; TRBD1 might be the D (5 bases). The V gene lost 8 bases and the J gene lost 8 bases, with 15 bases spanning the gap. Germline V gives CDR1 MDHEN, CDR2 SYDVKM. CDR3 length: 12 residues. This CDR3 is CASWVGGGEAFF. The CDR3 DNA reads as TGTGCCAGCTGGGTTGGGGGAGGCGAAGCTTTCTTT.

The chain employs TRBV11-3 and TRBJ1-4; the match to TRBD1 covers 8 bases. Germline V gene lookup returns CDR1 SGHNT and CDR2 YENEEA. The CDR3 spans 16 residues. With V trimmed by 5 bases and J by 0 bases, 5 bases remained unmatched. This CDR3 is CASSTGQVATNEKLFF. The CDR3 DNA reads TGTGCCAGCAGCACGGGACAGGTAGCAACTAATGAAAAACTGTTTTTT.